This T cell receptor beta chain was recovered during a study of CD8 T cells in Susac syndrome. Study-level points and caveats: The study conceded that its TCR sequencing and HLA analysis involved relatively few individuals.

The RNA input was roughly 0.45 to 1 ug, and it was reverse transcribed with random hexamers. It was immunoSEQ multiplex PCR that amplified TCR beta CDR3 across 54 Vbeta and 13 Jbeta. TCRdb re-called the immunoSEQ multiplex PCR reads with MiXCR, one entry per CDR3 protein. The top ten clones hold around 0.43% of a sample with roughly 47,000 distinct CDR3 sequences, around 93% of them seen once. The CDR3 runs to 13 residues. The V end lost 5 bases, the J end lost 4 bases, and 8 bases lay between the germline ends. Germline V gives CDR1 SGHVS, CDR2 FQNEAQ. Turning to this clonotype: Antigen: not known.

TCR beta from blood CD8+ and CD4+ T cells was sequenced. TEMRA cells underwent FACS enrichment and CD8+ and CD4+ T cells underwent negative isolation. The TCR comes from a human donor in good health. The rearrangement uses TRBV7-8 and TRBJ1-4; D remains unclear. Material for sequencing was CD8+ T cells from PBMCs. The CDR3 sequence is CASSLQVNEKLFF. The CDR3 DNA follows: TGTGCCAGCAGCCTCCAGGTTAATGAAAAACTGTTTTTT.